These 25 T cell receptor beta chains were all obtained from the same sample, sequenced in a study of shared clonotypes between healthy human individuals. CD45RO negativity and positive selection for CCR7 defined naive CD8 cells, a population that excluded terminally differentiated effector memory CD45RA+ cells. Sequencing used immunoSEQ multiplex PCR; TCRdb keeps in-frame clones, though not all of them. The sample includes more than 500,000 clones, around 96% of them seen just once. The sample consisted of naive CD8+ T cells sorted from blood. The receptors originated from a woman in her 30s in good health.

Only one count was recorded for this clone. This rearrangement joins TRBV5-8 to TRBJ2-1, with 9 nucleotides matching TRBD1. V was pared by 4 bases and J by 7 bases, with 6 bases of the junction left unmatched. This CDR3 has 14 residues. From germline, CDR1 is SGHTS and CDR2 YDEGEE. The CDR3 spells CASSPGTGRNEQFF. The CDR3 coding sequence is TGTGCCAGCAGCCCCGGGACAGGGCGGAATGAGCAGTTCTTC.

The V call is TRBV28, the J call TRBJ1-4; D ambiguous. The V gene's germline CDR1 is MDHEN and CDR2 SYDVKM. The V and J ends lost 2 bases and 3 bases respectively, with 7 bases between them. CDR3 length equals 14 residues. CDR3 DNA: TGTGCCAGCAGTTTAGCCGGGGCTAATGAAAAACTGTTTTTT. Residues: CASSLAGANEKLFF.

The chain carries TRBV4-1 and TRBJ2-1; TRBD2 matches 7 bases. From germline, CDR1 is MGHRA and CDR2 YSYEKL. V was pared by 0 bases and J by 6 bases, with 2 bases of the junction left unmatched. There are 14 residues in the CDR3. This chain's CDR3 is CASSQDGGSNEQFF. The CDR3 DNA is TGCGCCAGCAGCCAAGATGGCGGGAGCAATGAGCAGTTCTTC.

The genes are TRBV4-1 and TRBJ2-7, with 8 bases lining up with TRBD2. CDR1 and CDR2 (germline): MGHRA, YSYEKL. The J segment lost 1 base and the V segment lost 4 bases, leaving 9 bases of the junction unmatched. This CDR3 spans 16 amino acids. The CDR3 loop reads CASSRSRGGKSYEQYF. The DNA for the CDR3 is TGCGCCAGCAGCCGATCACGGGGGGGCAAGTCCTACGAGCAGTACTTC.

CDR3 region: CASSLKTGELFF. The CDR3 DNA reads as TGTGCCAGCAGCCTAAAGACCGGGGAGCTGTTTTTT. The chain joins TRBV7-2 to TRBJ2-2; no firm D call. This CDR3 is 12 amino acids long. V lost 5 bases and J lost 5, with 6 bases in between. Germline V gene sequence: CDR1 SGHTA, CDR2 FQGNSA.

A word on this clone: The same CDR3 arises from other DNA sequences in this sample as well. The J gene is TRBJ2-7, the V gene TRBV29-1; D is ambiguous. Trimming cost V 3 bases and J 0 bases, with 6 bases left between them. The V gene's germline CDR1 is SQVTM and CDR2 ANQGSEA. The CDR3 is made up of 12 amino acids. The CDR3 nucleotides read TGCAGCGTTGAGGACCGCTCCTACGAGCAGTACTTC. As protein: CSVEDRSYEQYF.

CDR3 nucleotides: TGTGCCACCAGCAGAGAATGGGGAATGCACGAGCAGTACTTC. The encoded protein is CATSREWGMHEQYF. The gene calls are TRBV15 and TRBJ2-7; no reliable D call. The CDR3 is 14 amino acids. V dropped 0 bases and J dropped 5 bases, with 11 bases sitting between them. CDR1 is LNHNV, CDR2 YYDKDF, per germline (reference sequence).

V and J are TRBV13 and TRBJ2-5; no clear D gene. Germline V CDR1 and CDR2: PRHDT, FYEKMQ (reference sequence). The V and J ends lost 2 bases and 4 bases respectively, with 5 bases between them. The CDR3 loop spans 12 amino acids. In DNA, the CDR3 is TGTGCCAGCAGCTTAACATTAGAGACCCAGTACTTC. Translated, it gives CASSLTLETQYF. The whole variable domain, filled in from reference TRBV13 and TRBJ2-5, reads AAGVIQSPRHLIKEKRETATLKCYPIPRHDTVYWYQQGPGQDPQFLISFYEKMQSDKGSIPDRFSAQQFSDYHSELNMSSLELGDSALYFCASSLTLETQYFGPGTRLLVL.

V gene TRBV7-9 combines with J gene TRBJ2-3; 11 bases align to TRBD2. With 8 bases clipped from V and 3 bases from J, the junction kept 7 bases outside the gene matches. Germline V lookup: CDR1 SEHNR, CDR2 FQNEAQ (reference sequence). The CDR3 is made up of 15 amino acids. The CDR3 loop reads CASLTSGSGTDTQYF. The CDR3 DNA sequence: TGTGCCAGCCTAACTAGCGGGAGTGGAACAGATACGCAGTATTTT.

This clone appeared a single time. The chain has TRBV21-1 and TRBJ1-1; the D segment call TRBD1 is taken from the table without a DNA check. TRBV21-1 is a recognized pseudogene. This CDR3 contains 12 residues. The CDR3 region is CAIPLGGSEAFF. In DNA, the CDR3 is TGTGCCATCCCCTTAGGGGGTTCTGAAGCTTTCTTT.

This chain joins TRBV27 and TRBJ2-7, with D unresolved. The length of the CDR3 is 14 residues. Deletions cut 5 bases from V and 1 base from J, with 12 bases between. Per the germline V gene, CDR1 is MNHEY and CDR2 is SMNVEV (reference sequence). In DNA, the CDR3 is TGTGCCAGCAGTATTGGACGGCCATCCTACGAGCAGTACTTC. Protein product: CASSIGRPSYEQYF.

This clone was detected only once. The V gene is TRBV5-1, the J gene TRBJ2-7; 9 positions match TRBD2. CDR1 and CDR2 (germline): SGHRS, YFSETQ. V was pared by 0 bases and J by 0 bases, with 4 bases of the junction left unmatched. The CDR3 spans 16 residues. The CDR3 region has the DNA TGCGCCAGCAGCTTGGGCGGGAGGGAGAGCTCCTACGAGCAGTACTTC. Amino acids: CASSLGGRESSYEQYF.

The rearrangement links TRBV30 to TRBJ2-1; D ambiguous. The length of the CDR3 is 14 residues. Germline-derived CDR1 and CDR2 are GTSNPN and SVGIG (reference sequence). The V and J ends lost 4 bases and 0 bases respectively, with 10 bases between them. The CDR3 bases are TGTGCCTGGAACCCCGGCGACTCCTACAATGAGCAGTTCTTC. Amino acids: CAWNPGDSYNEQFF.

The rearrangement links TRBV19 to TRBJ2-2; 9 nucleotides align to TRBD1. The trim removed 3 bases at V and 5 bases at J, leaving 4 bases unmatched. This CDR3 comprises 15 residues. Germline V gene data show CDR1 as LNHDA and CDR2 as SQIVND (reference sequence). The CDR3 bases are TGTGCCAGTAGTATTCCTGACAGGGGGACCGGGGAGCTGTTTTTT. It specifies CASSIPDRGTGELFF.

The V and J genes are TRBV15 and TRBJ2-7; D might be TRBD1 or TRBD2, each matching 5 bases. Trimming removed 0 bases from V and 6 bases from J, with 15 bases in between. The CDR3 consists of 15 residues. In germline, CDR1 is LNHNV, CDR2 YYDKDF (reference sequence). The CDR3 DNA reads as TGTGCCACCAGCAGAGAAGGGGAGATCTTGGGCGAGCAGTACTTC. As protein: CATSREGEILGEQYF.

This rearrangement joins TRBV7-2 to TRBJ2-7; TRBD2 aligns across 10 bases. This CDR3 contains 15 residues. Germline loops: CDR1 SGHTA, CDR2 FQGNSA. The junction had 8 bases not matched to a gene; V was cut back by 5 bases and J by 4 bases. CDR3 region: CASSLETSGSYEQYF. In nucleotides, the CDR3 is TGTGCCAGCAGCCTCGAGACTAGCGGGTCTTACGAGCAGTACTTC. Full variable domain (missing parts from reference TRBV7-2 and TRBJ2-7): GAGVSQSPSNKVTEKGKDVELRCDPISGHTALYWYRQSLGQGLEFLIYFQGNSAPDKSGLPSDRFSAERTGGSVSTLTIQRTQQEDSAVYLCASSLETSGSYEQYFGPGTRLTVT.

CDR3 sequence: CASTQTGVEQYF. The CDR3 DNA follows: TGTGCCAGCACCCAGACAGGGGTCGAGCAGTACTTC. The chain has TRBV5-8 and TRBJ2-7, with 8 nucleotides matching TRBD1. Germline-derived CDR1 and CDR2 are SGHTS and YDEGEE. The CDR3 covers 12 residues. V lost 6 bases to trimming and J lost 6 bases; unmatched junction nucleotides: 5.

This rearrangement joins TRBV12-5 to TRBJ2-1; D might be TRBD1 or TRBD2, each matching 5 bases. This CDR3 comprises 17 residues. V was trimmed by 4 bases and J by 8 bases, leaving 24 bases between them. CDR1 is LGHNT and CDR2 is FRNRAP in the germline V gene. CDR3 DNA sequence: TGTGCTAGTGGTTACCGACCGGGGTTGTTCGGGACCGATGAGCAGTTCTTC. This sequence encodes CASGYRPGLFGTDEQFF.

The chain links TRBV13 to TRBJ1-6; 8 bases map to TRBD1. Germline CDR1 and CDR2: PRHDT and FYEKMQ (reference sequence). V shed 4 bases and J 8 bases; nucleotides not matched to a gene: 10. The CDR3 covers 16 residues. The CDR3 DNA reads TGTGCCAGCAGCTCGACGCCGGGACAGGAGTATTCACCCCTCCACTTT. It translates to CASSSTPGQEYSPLHF.

The chain joins TRBV4-1 to TRBJ2-5; D call uncertain. The J call is in doubt because the DNA end fits TRBJ2-7 better. CDR3 length: 16 residues. From germline, CDR1 is MGHRA and CDR2 YSYEKL. The CDR3 sequence is CASSQVAFPFTYEQYF. The CDR3 DNA sequence: TGCGCCAGCAGCCAAGTGGCTTTCCCGTTTACCTACGAGCAGTACTTC.

The rearrangement joins TRBV4-1 to TRBJ2-5; the D is unclear. This CDR3 contains 13 residues. V lost 4 bases and J 4 bases, leaving 10 bases between the germline ends. CDR1 MGHRA and CDR2 YSYEKL come from the germline V gene. The CDR3 DNA reads TGCGCCAGCAGCCTCGTGTGGACAGAGACCCAGTACTTC. Its protein product is CASSLVWTETQYF.

The CDR3 is CASSEIGQEAFF. The CDR3, as DNA: TGTGCCAGCAGTGAAATAGGACAGGAAGCTTTCTTT. V is TRBV2 and J is TRBJ1-1; D is possibly TRBD1 (6 bases). Germline V gives CDR1 SNHLY, CDR2 FYNNEI. The CDR3 runs to 12 residues. Trimming shortened V by 2 bases and J by 8 bases, and 9 bases separated the two germline ends.

This rearrangement joins TRBV13 to TRBJ1-2; 11 bases map to TRBD1. The CDR3 is 18 residues long. Trimming removed 5 bases from V and 5 bases from J; junction bases left unmatched: 16. Germline CDR1 and CDR2: PRHDT and FYEKMQ (reference sequence). CDR3 sequence: CASSQQAEGTGGWYGYTF. For the CDR3, the DNA is TGTGCCAGCAGCCAGCAAGCCGAAGGGACAGGGGGTTGGTATGGCTACACCTTC.

The chain is built from TRBV29-1 and TRBJ2-3; D possibly corresponds to TRBD1 (6 bases). This CDR3 region has 14 residues. Germline V gives CDR1 SQVTM, CDR2 ANQGSEA. Trimming stripped 8 bases from V and 2 bases from J, with 17 bases between. The CDR3 sequence is CSIIRTDPTDTQYF. The DNA of the CDR3 is TGCAGCATCATCAGGACAGACCCCACAGATACGCAGTATTTT.

This chain uses TRBV29-1 with TRBJ2-1, with D tentatively TRBD1 (6 bases). The CDR3 totals 14 residues. The germline CDR1 and CDR2 sequences are SQVTM and ANQGSEA. The germline V and J ends were trimmed by 1 base and 4 bases, with 11 bases remaining between them. For the CDR3, the DNA is TGCAGCGTTGAAGGGACAGACACGTACAATGAGCAGTTCTTC. Translation gives CSVEGTDTYNEQFF.